These 11 T cell receptor beta chains share one sample of origin, sequenced in a study of blood T cells in healthy people across ages. A second about 7 to 11 cycle PCR used barcoded and J-beta primers. TCRdb fed the 5' RACE reads into MiXCR, producing one record per CDR3 protein. The table records fewer than 2 million distinct CDR3 sequences, around 40% of them present only once. The sequenced sample was blood. Source of these receptors: a human donor in good health.

This rearrangement joins TRBV4-3 to TRBJ2-3; D is possibly TRBD1 (5 bases). The CDR3 runs 15 residues. The ends were cut back, 1 base at V and 2 bases at J, with 10 bases in the middle. Germline V gene lookup returns CDR1 LGHNA and CDR2 YSLEER. Here the CDR3 reads CASSQVTANTDTQYF. The CDR3 region has the DNA TGCGCCAGCAGCCAAGTGACAGCCAACACAGATACGCAGTATTTT.

In this sample, this clonotype turned up a few times. V is TRBV5-1 and J is TRBJ1-1; 7 bases match TRBD1. With V trimmed by 4 bases and J by 7 bases, 10 bases remained unmatched. Per germline, CDR1 SGHRS and CDR2 YFSETQ. The CDR3 extends over 14 amino acids. CDR3 amino acids: CASSLLTNRGEAFF. The CDR3 DNA follows: TGCGCCAGCAGCCTACTTACCAACAGGGGTGAAGCTTTCTTT.

This chain links TRBV4-3 with TRBJ1-6; possibly TRBD1 for D (6 bases). V lost 2 bases, J lost 0 bases, and 8 bases lay in between. Per the germline V gene, CDR1 is LGHNA and CDR2 is YSLEER. This CDR3 region has 16 residues. The CDR3 DNA is TGCGCCAGCAGCCAAAGGGGGAGCTCCTATAATTCACCCCTCCACTTT. It codes for CASSQRGSSYNSPLHF.

This chain joins TRBV20-1 and TRBJ2-5, with TRBD2 matching 9 bases. Germline V gives CDR1 DFQATT, CDR2 SNEGSKA (reference sequence). J gave up 5 bases and V 4 bases, and 8 bases lay outside the gene matches. There are 14 residues in the CDR3. As DNA, the CDR3 is TGCAGTGCTAATTTGGCGGGGGGGTTGGAGACCCAGTACTTC. Translation gives CSANLAGGLETQYF.

The V gene is TRBV20-1, the J gene TRBJ1-2; no firm D call. V shed 5 bases and J shed 8 bases, with 15 bases lying between them. CDR3 length: 12 residues. CDR1 is DFQATT and CDR2 is SNEGSKA in the germline V gene (reference sequence). The DNA of the CDR3 is TGCAGTGCTTATGGGATCCGGAAGGGCTACACCTTC. Residues: CSAYGIRKGYTF.

The table lists this clonotype with a few counts. V usage is TRBV12-3 or TRBV12-4 and J usage is TRBJ1-2, with 9 bases fitting TRBD1. The trim removed 2 bases at V and 8 bases at J, leaving 9 bases unmatched. This CDR3 comprises 15 residues. The CDR3 sequence is CASSLWGQGLLGYTF. For the CDR3, the DNA is TGTGCCAGCAGTTTATGGGGACAGGGCCTATTGGGCTACACCTTC.

The chain combines TRBV4-3 with TRBJ1-2, with D unresolved. Germline CDR1 and CDR2: LGHNA and YSLEER. This CDR3 region has 16 residues. The V end was cut by 0 bases, the J end by 4 bases, with 15 bases between. The CDR3, as DNA: TGCGCCAGCAGCCAAGAGTGGGCAGGAGCGTCCTATGGCTACACCTTC. Its translation: CASSQEWAGASYGYTF.

The chain recombines TRBV3-1 with TRBJ2-7; D may match TRBD1 or TRBD2 (5 bases each). V lost 8 bases, J lost 1 base, and 18 bases lay in between. Per the germline V gene, CDR1 is LGHDT and CDR2 is YNNKEL (reference sequence). CDR3 length: 15 amino acids. Here the CDR3 DNA reads TGTGCCAGCGCCAACGAAGGGACGGGTTCCTACGAGCAGTACTTC. This sequence encodes CASANEGTGSYEQYF.

Here the CDR3 reads CASSLPDEAFF. The CDR3 DNA follows: TGTGCCAGCAGCCTCCCCGATGAAGCTTTCTTT. The V call is TRBV7-9, the J call TRBJ1-1, with D unresolved. Germline CDR1 SEHNR, CDR2 FQNEAQ (reference sequence). The CDR3 consists of 11 residues. Trimming cost V 5 bases and J 7 bases, with 8 bases left between them.

A remark on this clonotype: Compared with germline, one end of the junction differs, possibly owing to a read error. This chain joins TRBV7-9 and TRBJ1-2, with D hard to call. The CDR3 consists of 13 residues. Germline V gene sequence: CDR1 SEHNR, CDR2 FQNEAQ (reference sequence). For the CDR3, the DNA is TGTGCCAGCAGCTTAAAAGGGAACTATGACTACACCTTC. Amino acid sequence: CASSLKGNYDYTF. The complete variable domain, with remaining parts taken from reference TRBV7-9 and TRBJ1-2, reads DTGVSQNPRHKITKRGQNVTFRCDPISEHNRLYWYRQTLGQGPEFLTYFQNEAQLEKSRLLSDRFSAERPKGSFSTLEIQRTEQGDSAMYLCASSLKGNYDYTFGSGTRLTVV.

This clonotype was picked up a small number of times. The rearrangement links TRBV2 to TRBJ2-4; the D is unclear. Near its end, the DNA agrees better with TRBJ2-7, so the J call may be wrong. Germline CDR1 is SNHLY and CDR2 is FYNNEI. The length of the CDR3 is 12 residues. CDR3 coding DNA: TGTGCCAGCAGGAAGACAAACTACGAGCAGTACTTC. Amino acids: CASRKTNYEQYF.